The T cell receptor beta chain described here comes from a study of human T cells and chemical hapten exposure (dated by TCRdb to the early 2020s). Study-level background: For sensitization, 2% DPC in acetone was applied to an approximately 2 cm by approximately 2 cm area of upper inner arm skin. Patch testing was performed on the upper back with Finn chambers containing 0.01% DPC, and the patch tests were scored after 6 days according to International Contact Dermatitis Research Group standards. The libraries were sequenced as a pool, and the TCR yield per sample differed mostly because of small variations in library volumes within the pool. Blood for TCR sequencing was provided by twenty-nine alopecia patients at one to four time points (pre-sensitization, 2, 6 and 24 weeks). The study tracked peripheral blood TCR repertoire changes in vivo during primary and secondary sensitization to the hapten diphenylcyclopropenone (DPC) in alopecia patients. Alopecia areata with under or over 50% scalp involvement, alopecia totalis and alopecia universalis were represented in the patient cohort, which was mostly female. Blood was sampled from patients pre-sensitization (week 0) and at 2, 6 and about 24 weeks after DPC sensitization. Patients additionally received weekly therapeutic DPC doses to the scalp throughout the roughly 25-week study period. What the authors observed across the whole study: Significantly more large CDR3 similarity clusters were formed by expanded TCRs than by pre-sensitization or healthy control sets, consistent with antigen-driven responses. No change with DPC sensitization was found in the number of TCRs above 1 in 1000 frequency, and no evidence of global repertoire structure alterations was found. Patch test score correlated positively with the number of PT1 expanded TCRs, reaching significance at thresholds 8, 16 and 32 but not at 4. Repeated subsampling changed both the strength of the expansion versus patch-test correlation and the threshold at which that correlation became significant. Because all patients had alopecia, a presumed autoimmune disease, the immune response of the patients might differ from that of healthy individuals.

To prepare the library, RACE was applied. The sample was run on a NextSeq 500. Library preparation attached unique molecular identifiers to individual cDNA molecules for quantitative, reproducible TCR counting. For every blood RNA sample, sequencing covered both the TCR alpha and TCR beta chains. Concerning the study's data processing: The median number of TCRs per sample was 85,000 to 100,000, ranging from roughly 23,224 to 690,600. The Decombinator software suite was used to annotate V, J and CDR3 in the TCR reads. Every sample was subsampled to the same number of TCRs (28,000) for the PS versus PT1 abundance plots. TCRs were defined as expanded if absent before sensitization and observed at least eight times at the 2-week time point. TCRdb passed the public sequencing reads through fastp at Q25 and MiXCR, retaining productive beta sequences. Duplicate CDR3 protein sequences are folded into a single record with the most common DNA and genes. TCRdb's processing, not the authors' own work, is the source of the V and J calls. For this sample the table gives around 99,000 distinct CDR3 sequences, of which around 10% were detected only once. The leading ten clones occupy roughly 2% of the sample.

Compared with germline, V lacks 0 bases and J lacks 2 bases; bases without a gene match: 2. Sequences SGHNT (CDR1) and YYREEE (CDR2) are obtained from the germline V gene (reference sequence). The CDR3 starts with the cysteine, ends with the phenylalanine, and has 17 residues. Only the CDR3 portion is preserved as DNA: 51 bases, with reading frame beginning at the first base. This specimen's time point label, per the study, means: patch test 2, 6 weeks after DPC sensitization. The treatment or condition label, read with the paper, signifies: therapeutic diphenylcyclopropenone sensitization with weekly scalp DPC. At every patch-test visit, the blood draw took place before the patch test was put on. To be eligible, patients had to be aged 18 to 70, diagnosed with alopecia and judged suitable for DPC therapy, while pregnant patients were excluded. Total RNA was isolated from unfractionated whole blood collected in Tempus Blood RNA tubes.

This clonotype was counted only a few times. Its antigen specificity is not known. Base qualities are not recorded, but no much larger clone differs from it by a single base. The chain was built from TRBV5-4 and TRBJ2-6; TRBD2 agrees with 10 junctional bases. This specimen was whole blood, taken in connection with sensitization to the hapten diphenylcyclopropenone (DPC). The receptor comes from a man in his forties or fifties with alopecia areata. Some clones in this sample may be carry-over from other donors' samples. Read as DNA, the sequence is TGTGCCAGCAGCTTGGCTCTAGCGGGAGCTGGGGCCAACGTCCTGACTTTC. Its protein is CASSLALAGAGANVLTF. The CDR3 plus the reference TRBV5-4 and TRBJ2-6 genes for the other parts give the full variable domain: ETGVTQSPTHLIKTRGQQVTLRCSSQSGHNTVSWYQQALGQGPQFIFQYYREEENGRGNFPPRFSGLQFPNYSSELNVNALELDDSALYLCASSLALAGAGANVLTFGAGSRLTVL.